What follows describes a single TCR beta chain. TCRdb independently ran MiXCR on the RT-PCR reads; one entry per CDR3 protein. The sample lists almost 700,000 distinct CDR3 sequences; 11% to 15% were seen once. V was pared by 2 bases and J by 3 bases, with 3 bases of the junction left unmatched. Germline CDR1 is SGDLS and CDR2 is YYNGEE. This CDR3 has 15 amino acids. The material sequenced was memory CD4+ T cells from blood. V is TRBV9 and J is TRBJ1-5; 9 bases map to TRBD1. The source of this sequence is a female donor in good health, serving as a healthy control. The CDR3 protein is CASSVGQGDNQPQHF. In DNA, the CDR3 is TGTGCCAGCAGCGTGGGACAGGGAGACAATCAGCCCCAGCATTTT.